A selection of T cell receptor beta chains follows, all from one sample in a study of shared T cell receptors in the human thymus. Sequencing used immunoSEQ multiplex PCR; TCRdb keeps in-frame clones, though not all of them. The table shows hundreds of thousands of clones, with around nine tenths occurring only once. In addition, the sample was reused for a study of human thymus T cells.

The source material was thymocytes. These receptor sequences come from a boy under two years old with a congenital heart defect. Each CDR3 is given with its conserved first and last residue. The order of the fields is clone size, D gene, J gene, V gene, CDR3 DNA, CDR3 protein. The D gene is left open where the match is weak. Where a row states a size, it is once, few, many or the class of an expanded clone; other rows omit it.

- | - | TRBJ2-7 | TRBV7-8 | TGTGCCAGCAGCTTAGGGAGCATCGACTCCTACGAGCAGTACTTC | CASSLGSIDSYEQYF
once | TRBD1 | TRBJ2-1 | TRBV27 | TGTGCCAGCAGTGGAGGCCCGGGACAGGGGAGCCATGAGCAGTTCTTC | CASSGGPGQGSHEQFF
- | TRBD1 | TRBJ2-7 | TRBV10-3 | TGTGCCATCAGTTACAGGGGTTTCGACCACGAGCAGTACTTC | CAISYRGFDHEQYF
once | - | TRBJ2-5 | TRBV10-3 | TGTGCCATCAGTGGGCTAGCAGAAGAGACCCAGTACTTC | CAISGLAEETQYF
- | TRBD1 | TRBJ2-4 | TRBV19 | TGTGCCAGTAGACGTCTCGGGACAGCTAAACCCAAAAACATTCAGTACTTC | CASRRLGTAKPKNIQYF
- | - | TRBJ2-7 | TRBV25-1 | TGTGCCAGCAGCCCGAGCTCCTACGAGCAGTACTTC | CASSPSSYEQYF
few | TRBD2 | TRBJ2-7 | TRBV13 | TGTGCCAGCAGCTTCGGGGGACTAGCGGTTTCCTACGAGCAGTACTTC | CASSFGGLAVSYEQYF
few | TRBD1 | TRBJ2-7 | TRBV19 | TGTGCCAGTAGTAGTCCTGGGACAGATACTGGGGACGAGCAGTACTTC | CASSSPGTDTGDEQYF
- | TRBD1 | TRBJ1-5 | TRBV25-1 | TGTGCCAGCAGTGGTTATACAGGGGACAATCAGCCCCAGCATTTT | CASSGYTGDNQPQHF
- | TRBD1 | TRBJ2-7 | TRBV27 | TGTGCCAGCAGTTTATACCGGACAGGGGGGTACGAGCAGTACTTC | CASSLYRTGGYEQYF
- | - | TRBJ2-1 | TRBV5-1 | TGCGCCAGCAGCACGGAGGACCCGAGCTCCTACAATGAGCAGTTCTTC | CASSTEDPSSYNEQFF
- | - | TRBJ1-2 | TRBV19 | TGTGCCAGTAGTAAGGGGCACGGAGGGTCCGGCTACACCTTC | CASSKGHGGSGYTF
- | TRBD2 | TRBJ2-2 | TRBV5-6 | TGTGCCAGCAGCTTGGCGCGGGCGGGAGGGAACACCGGGGAGCTGTTTTTT | CASSLARAGGNTGELFF
- | TRBD1 | TRBJ1-2 | TRBV30 | TGTGCCTGGAGTGTACAGGGGGCATGTGGCTACACCTTC | CAWSVQGACGYTF
- | TRBD1 | TRBJ1-1 | TRBV27 | TGTGCCAGCAGTTCCGGACAGGTGAACACTGAAGCTTTCTTT | CASSSGQVNTEAFF
- | TRBD2 | TRBJ2-1 | TRBV4-3 | TGCGCCAGCAGCCATAGGGAGCGGGAGTTGGGGCATGAGCAGTTCTTC | CASSHRERELGHEQFF
- | TRBD2 | TRBJ2-7 | TRBV4-1 | TGCGCCAGCAGCCAAGACATGCCGACTAGCGGGAGTTACGAGCAGTACTTC | CASSQDMPTSGSYEQYF
few | TRBD1 | TRBJ2-7 | TRBV25-1 | TGTGCCAGCAGTGGGGGACAGGGAGAATCCTACGAGCAGTACTTC | CASSGGQGESYEQYF
once | - | TRBJ2-7 | TRBV7-9 | TGTGCCAGCAGCTTCAGGGTGGGAGAGCAGTACTTC | CASSFRVGEQYF
- | - | TRBJ2-3 | TRBV5-4 | TGTGCCAGCAGCTTTGCAGGGTTACCAGATACGCAGTATTTT | CASSFAGLPDTQYF
- | - | TRBJ1-1 | TRBV10-2 | TGCGCCAGCAGGAGCGGATTTAACACTGAAGCTTTCTTT | CASRSGFNTEAFF
- | - | TRBJ2-7 | TRBV7-2 | TGTGCCAGCAGCCCCGGCGGGGTAGGCGAGCAGTACTTC | CASSPGGVGEQYF
few | TRBD1 | TRBJ2-7 | TRBV5-6 | TGTGCCAGCAGCCCGGACAGGGGGCTCCATTACGAGCAGTACTTC | CASSPDRGLHYEQYF
- | TRBD2 | TRBJ2-7 | TRBV14 | TGTGCCAGCAGCCAAGGGGCTAGCGGTTACGAGCAGTACTTC | CASSQGASGYEQYF
- | TRBD2 | TRBJ2-7 | TRBV5-5 | TGTGCCAGCAGCCGTGTGTGGCCCTCCATAGTTTCTAGCGGGATCTACGAGCAGTACTTC | CASSRVWPSIVSSGIYEQYF
- | TRBD1 | TRBJ2-2 | TRBV4-3 | TGCGCCAGCGCATTAGGGACAGGGCCCGGGGAGCTGTTTTTT | CASALGTGPGELFF
once | - | TRBJ1-5 | TRBV6-1 | TGTGCCAGCTCACGGCGGAACAATCAGCCCCAGCATTTT | CASSRRNNQPQHF
- | TRBD1 | TRBJ2-7 | TRBV10-2 | TGCGCCAGCAGTGAGTCCCGGGACAGGGGCCACGAGCAGTACTTC | CASSESRDRGHEQYF
- | - | TRBJ1-2 | TRBV27 | TGTGCCAGCAGTTTATGGGCCGGAAACTATGGCTACACCTTC | CASSLWAGNYGYTF
- | TRBD2 | TRBJ2-1 | TRBV6-1 | TGTGCCAGCAGTGAACACCAGCGGGGGGGAGGTGAGCAGTTCTTC | CASSEHQRGGGEQFF
- | - | TRBJ2-7 | TRBV11-2 | TGTGCCAGCAGCCCTAACCTCGACACTTCCTACGAGCAGTACTTC | CASSPNLDTSYEQYF
- | - | TRBJ1-2 | TRBV2 | TGTGCCAGCAGTCTTCAGGCCTGGCAGGGTTTCTACACCTTC | CASSLQAWQGFYTF
- | TRBD2 | TRBJ2-2 | TRBV5-1 | TGCGCCAGCAGCCCGCCTCATGAGCGGGATAACACCGGGGAGCTGTTTTTT | CASSPPHERDNTGELFF
- | - | TRBJ2-2 | TRBV19 | TGTGCCAGTAGTATTCATGCGGGGTCCAACACCGGGGAGCTGTTTTTT | CASSIHAGSNTGELFF
- | TRBD1 | TRBJ1-2 | TRBV27 | TGTGCCAGCAGTCCTGACCGACAGGGGGCTAACTATGGCTACACCTTC | CASSPDRQGANYGYTF
- | - | TRBJ1-4 | TRBV7-6 | TGTGCCAGCAGCTTAGCCCCAACCGGGACAGAAAAACTGTTTTTT | CASSLAPTGTEKLFF